The rows below give T cell receptor beta chains drawn from one sample of a study of blood T cells in healthy people across ages. MiXCR, applied by TCRdb to the 5' RACE reads, yields one record per CDR3 protein. This table has about 1.4 million distinct CDR3 sequences, approximately 60% appearing once. The sample taken for sequencing was blood. The receptors stem from a man younger than 35 in good health. The conserved cysteine and the conserved F or W are not part of the CDR3 here.

TRBV5-6 ASSLSVGSGF
TRBV29-1 SVDTVVLAEQF
TRBV3-1 ASSQGGVTAVREQF
TRBV4-1 ASSQESRVTDTQY
TRBV2 ASSPGDSEQY
TRBV29-1 SVRVAGVTGELF
TRBV10-2 ASSERGELF
TRBV4-2 ASSQALDRGFPYEQY
TRBV7-9 ASSNSGGDEAF
TRBV27 ASTDSGGSETQY
TRBV5-1 ASSPGWDHSSYEQY
TRBV4-2 ASSQDSGPTRETQY
TRBV12-3/TRBV12-4 ASSSLSDTQY
TRBV20-1 SARDLYAGHTDTQY
TRBV14 ASSQRTDNTQY
TRBV11-2 ASSLDNREGFEQY
TRBV12-3/TRBV12-4 ASSSGDRVAETQY
TRBV20-1 SARVGRDNEQF
TRBV29-1 SVEAERIEQF
TRBV6-5 ASSYSWARGADTQY
TRBV6-9 ASTPGKTQY
TRBV2 ASSEDAGTNYGYT
TRBV7-2 ASSPPGLGVETQY
TRBV20-1 SAIALLSWETQY
TRBV9 ASSVAPTSTDTQY
TRBV9 ASSPRGTGSYNEQF
TRBV12-5 ASWEGTGDTQY
TRBV5-1 ASSTTGERNEQY
TRBV4-2 ASSQNPGGAAYEQY
TRBV4-3 ASSQEEGENEQY
TRBV5-1 ASTFGLAGGSFSYEQY
TRBV29-1 SELGQSSYNEQF
TRBV28 ASSLGQVSSYNEQF
TRBV6-1 ARSTQGNYGYT
TRBV6-6 ASQVGDRYEQY